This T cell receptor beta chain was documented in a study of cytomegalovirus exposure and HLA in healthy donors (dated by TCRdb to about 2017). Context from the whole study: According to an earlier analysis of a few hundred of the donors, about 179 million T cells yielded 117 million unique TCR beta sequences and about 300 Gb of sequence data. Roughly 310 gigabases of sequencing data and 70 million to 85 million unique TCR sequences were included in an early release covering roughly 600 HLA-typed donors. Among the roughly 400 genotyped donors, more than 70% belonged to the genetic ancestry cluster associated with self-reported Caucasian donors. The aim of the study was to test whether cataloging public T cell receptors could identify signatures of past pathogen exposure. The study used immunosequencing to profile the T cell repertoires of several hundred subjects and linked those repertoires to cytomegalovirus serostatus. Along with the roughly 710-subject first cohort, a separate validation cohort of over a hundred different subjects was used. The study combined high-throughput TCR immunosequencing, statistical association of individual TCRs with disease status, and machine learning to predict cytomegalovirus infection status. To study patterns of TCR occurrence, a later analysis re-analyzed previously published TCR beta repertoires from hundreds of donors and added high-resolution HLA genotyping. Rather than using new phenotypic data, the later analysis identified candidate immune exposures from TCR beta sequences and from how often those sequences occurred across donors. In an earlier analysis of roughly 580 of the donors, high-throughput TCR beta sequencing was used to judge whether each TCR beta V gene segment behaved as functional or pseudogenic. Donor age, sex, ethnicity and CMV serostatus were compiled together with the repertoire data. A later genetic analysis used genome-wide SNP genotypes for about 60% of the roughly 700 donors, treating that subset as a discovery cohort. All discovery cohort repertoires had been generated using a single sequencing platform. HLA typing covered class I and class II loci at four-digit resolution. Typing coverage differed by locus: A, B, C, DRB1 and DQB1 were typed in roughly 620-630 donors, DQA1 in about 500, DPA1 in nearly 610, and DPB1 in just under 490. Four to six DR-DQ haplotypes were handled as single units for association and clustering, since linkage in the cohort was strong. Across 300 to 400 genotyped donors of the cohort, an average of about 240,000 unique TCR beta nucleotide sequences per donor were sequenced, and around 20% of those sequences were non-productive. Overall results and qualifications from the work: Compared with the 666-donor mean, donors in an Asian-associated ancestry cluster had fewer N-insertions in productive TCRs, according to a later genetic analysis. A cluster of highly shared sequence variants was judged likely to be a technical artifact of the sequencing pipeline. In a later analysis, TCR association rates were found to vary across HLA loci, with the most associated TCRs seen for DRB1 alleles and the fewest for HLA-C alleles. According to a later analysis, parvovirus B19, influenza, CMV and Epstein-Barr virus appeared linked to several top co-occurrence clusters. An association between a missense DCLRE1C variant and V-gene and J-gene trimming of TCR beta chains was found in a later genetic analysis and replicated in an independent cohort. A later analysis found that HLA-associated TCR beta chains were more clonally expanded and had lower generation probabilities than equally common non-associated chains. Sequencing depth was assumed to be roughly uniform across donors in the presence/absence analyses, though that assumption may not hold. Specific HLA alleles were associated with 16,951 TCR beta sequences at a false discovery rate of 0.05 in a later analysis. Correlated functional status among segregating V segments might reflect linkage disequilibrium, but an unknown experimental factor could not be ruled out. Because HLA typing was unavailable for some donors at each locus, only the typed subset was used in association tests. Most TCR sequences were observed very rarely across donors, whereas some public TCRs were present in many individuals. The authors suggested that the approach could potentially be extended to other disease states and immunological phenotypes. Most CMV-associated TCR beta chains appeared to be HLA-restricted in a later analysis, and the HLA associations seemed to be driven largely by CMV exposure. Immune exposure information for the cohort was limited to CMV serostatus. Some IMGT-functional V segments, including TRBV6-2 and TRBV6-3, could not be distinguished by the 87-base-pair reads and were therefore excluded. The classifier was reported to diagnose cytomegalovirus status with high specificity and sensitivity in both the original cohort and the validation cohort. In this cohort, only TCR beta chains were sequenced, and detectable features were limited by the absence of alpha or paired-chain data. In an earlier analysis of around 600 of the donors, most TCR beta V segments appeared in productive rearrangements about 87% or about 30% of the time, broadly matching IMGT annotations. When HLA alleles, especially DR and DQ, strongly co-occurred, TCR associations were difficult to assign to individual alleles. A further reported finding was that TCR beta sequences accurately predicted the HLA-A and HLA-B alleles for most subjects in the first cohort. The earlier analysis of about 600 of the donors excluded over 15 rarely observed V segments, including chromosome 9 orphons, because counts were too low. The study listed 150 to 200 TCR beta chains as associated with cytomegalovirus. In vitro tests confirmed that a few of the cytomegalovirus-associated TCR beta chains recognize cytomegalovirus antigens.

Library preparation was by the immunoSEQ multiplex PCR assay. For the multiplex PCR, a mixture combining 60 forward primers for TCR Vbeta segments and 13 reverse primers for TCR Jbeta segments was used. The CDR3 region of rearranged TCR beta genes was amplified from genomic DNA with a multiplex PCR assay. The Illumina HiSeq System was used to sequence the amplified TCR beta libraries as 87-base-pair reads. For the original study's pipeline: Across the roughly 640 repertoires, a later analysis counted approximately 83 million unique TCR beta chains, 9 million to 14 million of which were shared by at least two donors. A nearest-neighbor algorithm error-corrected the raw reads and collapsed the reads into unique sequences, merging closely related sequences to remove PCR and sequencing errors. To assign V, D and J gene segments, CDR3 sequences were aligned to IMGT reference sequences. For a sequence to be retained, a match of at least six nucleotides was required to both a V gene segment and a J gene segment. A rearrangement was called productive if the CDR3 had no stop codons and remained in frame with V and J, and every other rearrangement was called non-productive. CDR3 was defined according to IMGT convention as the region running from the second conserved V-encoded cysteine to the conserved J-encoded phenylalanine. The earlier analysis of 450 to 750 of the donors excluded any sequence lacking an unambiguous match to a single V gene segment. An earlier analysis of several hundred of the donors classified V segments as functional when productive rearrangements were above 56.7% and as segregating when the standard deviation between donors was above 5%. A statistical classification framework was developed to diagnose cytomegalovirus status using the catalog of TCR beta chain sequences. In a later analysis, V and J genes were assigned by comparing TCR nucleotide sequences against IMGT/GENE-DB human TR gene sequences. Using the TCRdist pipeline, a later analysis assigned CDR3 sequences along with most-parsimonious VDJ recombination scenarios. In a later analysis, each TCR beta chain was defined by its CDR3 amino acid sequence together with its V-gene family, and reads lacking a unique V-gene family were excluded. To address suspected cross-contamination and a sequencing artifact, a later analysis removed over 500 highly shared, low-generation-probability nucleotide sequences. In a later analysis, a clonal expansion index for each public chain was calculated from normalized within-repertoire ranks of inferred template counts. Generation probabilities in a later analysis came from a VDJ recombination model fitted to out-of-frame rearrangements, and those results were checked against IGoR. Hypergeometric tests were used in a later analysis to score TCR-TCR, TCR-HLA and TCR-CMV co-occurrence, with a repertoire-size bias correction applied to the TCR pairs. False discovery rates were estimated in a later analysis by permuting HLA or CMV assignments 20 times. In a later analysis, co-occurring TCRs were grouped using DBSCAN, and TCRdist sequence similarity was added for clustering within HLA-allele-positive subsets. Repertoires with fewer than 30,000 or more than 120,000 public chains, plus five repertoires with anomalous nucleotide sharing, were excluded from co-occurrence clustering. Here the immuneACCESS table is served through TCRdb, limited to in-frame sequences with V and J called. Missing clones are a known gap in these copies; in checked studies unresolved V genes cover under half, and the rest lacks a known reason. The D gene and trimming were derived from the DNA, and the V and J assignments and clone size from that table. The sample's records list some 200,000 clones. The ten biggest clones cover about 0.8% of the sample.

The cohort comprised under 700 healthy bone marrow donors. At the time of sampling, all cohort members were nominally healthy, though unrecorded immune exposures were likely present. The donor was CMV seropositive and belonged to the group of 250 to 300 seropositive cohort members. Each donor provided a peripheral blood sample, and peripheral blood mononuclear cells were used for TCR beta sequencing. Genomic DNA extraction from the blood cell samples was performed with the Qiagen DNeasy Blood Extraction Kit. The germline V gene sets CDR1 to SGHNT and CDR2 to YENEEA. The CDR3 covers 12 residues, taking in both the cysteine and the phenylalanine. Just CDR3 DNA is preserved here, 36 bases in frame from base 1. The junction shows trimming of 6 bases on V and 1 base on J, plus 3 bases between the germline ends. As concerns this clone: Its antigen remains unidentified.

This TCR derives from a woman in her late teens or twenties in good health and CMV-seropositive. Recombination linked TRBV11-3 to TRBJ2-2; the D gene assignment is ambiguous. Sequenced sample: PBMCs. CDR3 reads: CASSQNTGELFF. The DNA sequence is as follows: TGTGCCAGCAGTCAGAACACCGGGGAGCTGTTTTTT.